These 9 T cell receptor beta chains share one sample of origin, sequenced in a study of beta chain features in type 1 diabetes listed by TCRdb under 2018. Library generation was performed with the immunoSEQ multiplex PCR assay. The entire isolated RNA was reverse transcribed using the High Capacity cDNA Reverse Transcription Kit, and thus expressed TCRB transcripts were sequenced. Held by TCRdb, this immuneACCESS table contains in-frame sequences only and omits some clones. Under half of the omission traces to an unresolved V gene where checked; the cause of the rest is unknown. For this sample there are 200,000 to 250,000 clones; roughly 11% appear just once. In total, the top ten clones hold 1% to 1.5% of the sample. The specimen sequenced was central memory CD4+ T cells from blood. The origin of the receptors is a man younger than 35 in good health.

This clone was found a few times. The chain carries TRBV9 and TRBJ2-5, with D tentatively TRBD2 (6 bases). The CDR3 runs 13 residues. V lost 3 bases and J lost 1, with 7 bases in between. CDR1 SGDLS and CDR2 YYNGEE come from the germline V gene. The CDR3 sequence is CASSATSQETQYF. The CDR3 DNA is TGTGCCAGCAGCGCGACTAGCCAAGAGACCCAGTACTTC.

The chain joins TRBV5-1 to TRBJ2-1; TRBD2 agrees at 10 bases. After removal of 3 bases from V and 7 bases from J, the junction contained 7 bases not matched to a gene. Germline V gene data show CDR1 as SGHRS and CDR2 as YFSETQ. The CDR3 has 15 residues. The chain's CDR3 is CASSSSGTSANEQFF. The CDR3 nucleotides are TGCGCCAGCAGCTCGTCCGGGACTAGCGCAAATGAGCAGTTCTTC.

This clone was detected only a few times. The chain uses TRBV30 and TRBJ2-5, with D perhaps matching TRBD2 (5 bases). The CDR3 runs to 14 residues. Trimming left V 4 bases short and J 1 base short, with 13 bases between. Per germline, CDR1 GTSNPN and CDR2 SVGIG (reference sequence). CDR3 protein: CAWNRAGIQETQYF. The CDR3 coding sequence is TGTGCCTGGAATCGCGCGGGCATCCAAGAGACCCAGTACTTC.

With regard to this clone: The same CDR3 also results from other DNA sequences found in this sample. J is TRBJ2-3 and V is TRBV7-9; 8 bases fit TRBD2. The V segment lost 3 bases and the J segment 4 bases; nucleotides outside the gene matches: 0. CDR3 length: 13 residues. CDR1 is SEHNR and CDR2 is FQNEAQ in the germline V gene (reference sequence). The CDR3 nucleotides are TGTGCCAGCAGCTTGCGGGGGGCAGATACGCAGTATTTT. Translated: CASSLRGADTQYF.

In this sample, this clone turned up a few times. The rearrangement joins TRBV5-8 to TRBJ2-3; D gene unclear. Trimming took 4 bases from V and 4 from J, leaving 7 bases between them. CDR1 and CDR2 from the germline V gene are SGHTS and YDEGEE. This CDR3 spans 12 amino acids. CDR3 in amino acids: CASSVYSDTQYF. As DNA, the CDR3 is TGTGCCAGCAGCGTTTACTCAGATACGCAGTATTTT.

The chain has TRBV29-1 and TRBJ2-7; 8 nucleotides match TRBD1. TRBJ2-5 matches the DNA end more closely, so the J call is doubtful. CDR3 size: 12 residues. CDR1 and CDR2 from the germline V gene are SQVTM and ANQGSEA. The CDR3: CSVVQGAQTQYF. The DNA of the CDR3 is TGCAGCGTTGTCCAGGGGGCGCAGACCCAGTACTTC.

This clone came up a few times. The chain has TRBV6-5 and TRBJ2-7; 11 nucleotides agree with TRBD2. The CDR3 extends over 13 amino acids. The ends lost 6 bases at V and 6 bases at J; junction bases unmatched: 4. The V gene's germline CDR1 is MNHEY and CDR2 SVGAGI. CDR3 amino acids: CASSLLAGAEQYF. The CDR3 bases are TGTGCCAGCAGCCTACTAGCGGGAGCCGAGCAGTACTTC.

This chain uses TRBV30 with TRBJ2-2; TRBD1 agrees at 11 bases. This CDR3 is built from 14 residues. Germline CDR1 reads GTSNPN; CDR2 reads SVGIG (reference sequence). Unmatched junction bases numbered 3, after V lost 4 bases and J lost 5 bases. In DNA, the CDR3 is TGTGCCTGGAAAGGGACAGGGGGAACCGGGGAGCTGTTTTTT. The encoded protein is CAWKGTGGTGELFF. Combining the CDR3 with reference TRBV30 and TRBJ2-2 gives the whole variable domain SQTIHQWPATLVQPVGSPLSLECTVEGTSNPNLYWYRQAAGRGLQLLFYSVGIGQISSEVPQNLSASRPQDRQFILSSKKLLLSDSGFYLCAWKGTGGTGELFFGEGSRLTVL.

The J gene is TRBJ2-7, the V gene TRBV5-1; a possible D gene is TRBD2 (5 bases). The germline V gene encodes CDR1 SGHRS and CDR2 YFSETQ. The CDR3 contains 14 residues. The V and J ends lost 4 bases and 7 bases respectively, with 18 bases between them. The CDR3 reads CASSPTGSGEEQYF. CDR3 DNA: TGCGCCAGCAGCCCGACTGGATCCGGGGAAGAGCAGTACTTC.